The clone carrying this T cell receptor beta chain was counted only a few times. Antigen unknown. The data were taken from a study of graft-versus-host responses after intestinal transplantation. CDR3 size: 11 residues. Germline CDR1 reads WSHSY; CDR2 reads SAAADI. Trimming took 0 bases from V and 5 from J, leaving 2 bases between them. Generated by immunoSEQ multiplex PCR, the TCRdb table keeps only in-frame clones and is missing some. The sample records fewer than 90,000 clones, approximately 94% being singletons. The sequence derives from a human donor who was the organ donor for an intestinal transplant. J is TRBJ2-7 and V is TRBV10-2, with D unclear. Here the sequenced sample was unstimulated CD4+ T cells sorted from spleen or lymph node cells, taken before transplant. The CDR3 loop is CASSESHEQYF. CDR3 in DNA: TGCGCCAGCAGTGAGTCGCACGAGCAGTACTTC.